The 3 T cell receptor beta chains below come from one sample, sequenced in a study of molecular identifiers for immune sequencing clone quantification. TCRdb used MiXCR to reprocess the PCR reads, holding one entry per CDR3 protein. The sample holds some 100,000 distinct CDR3 sequences, 15% to 20% seen once. Sequenced material: naive CD8+ T cells from blood, with Jurkat cell RNA spiked in. Stated subset: FACS-sorted CD8+CD4-CCR7+CD45RA+ naive T cells. Receptor source: a human donor in good health. Some libraries in this study had Jurkat cell RNA spiked in.

In this sample, this clonotype turned up many times. The rearrangement links TRBV2 to TRBJ2-4; D uncertain. Germline-derived CDR1 and CDR2 are SNHLY and FYNNEI. V gave up 10 bases and J gave up 8 bases, with 9 bases separating them. The CDR3 extends over 10 amino acids. CDR3 region: CAIVEDIQYF. Here the CDR3 DNA reads TGTGCCATCGTCGAGGACATTCAGTACTTC.

The chain joins TRBV24-1 to TRBJ2-7; possible D gene TRBD1, 6 bases. Germline values: CDR1 KGHDR, CDR2 SFDVKD. The CDR3 has 14 amino acids. Between the trimmed V and J ends, which lost 8 bases and 1 base, there was a span of 14 bases. The CDR3 nucleotides read TGTGCCACCAAGAGGGGGAGCGAATCCTACGAGCAGTACTTC. Translation gives CATKRGSESYEQYF.

This clonotype came up many times. The V gene is TRBV7-2, the J gene TRBJ2-1; 14 nucleotides match TRBD2. The junction had 3 bases not matched to a gene; V was cut back by 4 bases and J by 7 bases. Germline CDR1 is SGHTA and CDR2 is FQGNSA. The CDR3 is 15 residues long. The CDR3 bases are TGTGCCAGCAGCTCGGGACTAGCGGGGGTTAATGAGCAGTTCTTC. This codes for CASSSGLAGVNEQFF.